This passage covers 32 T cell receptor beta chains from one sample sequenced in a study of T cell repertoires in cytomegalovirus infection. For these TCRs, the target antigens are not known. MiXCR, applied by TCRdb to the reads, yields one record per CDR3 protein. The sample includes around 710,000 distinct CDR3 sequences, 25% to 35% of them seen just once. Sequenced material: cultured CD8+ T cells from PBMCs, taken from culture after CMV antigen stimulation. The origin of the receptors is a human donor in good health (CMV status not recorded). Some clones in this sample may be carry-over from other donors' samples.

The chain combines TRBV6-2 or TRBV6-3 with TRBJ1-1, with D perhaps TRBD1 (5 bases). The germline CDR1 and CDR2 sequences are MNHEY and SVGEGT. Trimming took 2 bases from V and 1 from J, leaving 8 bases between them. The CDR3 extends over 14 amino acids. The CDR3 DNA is TGTGCCAGCAGTTACGCAGGGAAGAACACTGAAGCTTTCTTT. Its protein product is CASSYAGKNTEAFF.

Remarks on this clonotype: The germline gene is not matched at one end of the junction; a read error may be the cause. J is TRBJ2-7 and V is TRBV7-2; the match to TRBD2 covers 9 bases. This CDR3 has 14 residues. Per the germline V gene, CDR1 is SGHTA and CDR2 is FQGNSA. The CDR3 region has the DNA TGTGCCAGCAGCGTAGCGGGGGACTCCTACGAGCAGTACTTC. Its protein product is CASSVAGDSYEQYF.

The DNA for the CDR3 is TGTGCCAGCAGCTTAGAAAACAGCCCTGCGAATGAGCAGTTCTTC. This gives the protein CASSLENSPANEQFF. The chain uses TRBV7-9 and TRBJ2-1; no firm D call. The germline gives CDR1 SEHNR, CDR2 FQNEAQ (reference sequence). The V gene lost 1 base and the J gene lost 7 bases, with 14 bases spanning the gap. CDR3 length equals 15 residues.

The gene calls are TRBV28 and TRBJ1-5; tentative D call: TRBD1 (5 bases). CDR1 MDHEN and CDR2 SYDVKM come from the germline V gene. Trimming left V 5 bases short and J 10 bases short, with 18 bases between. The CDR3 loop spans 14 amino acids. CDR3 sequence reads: CASSLRGGGGPQHF. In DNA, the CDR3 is TGTGCCAGCAGTCTCCGGGGGGGGGGAGGACCCCAGCATTTT.

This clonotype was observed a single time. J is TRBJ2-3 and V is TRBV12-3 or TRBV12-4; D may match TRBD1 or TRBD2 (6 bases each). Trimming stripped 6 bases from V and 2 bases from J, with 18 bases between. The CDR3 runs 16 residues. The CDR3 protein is CASRREEGGDTDTQYF. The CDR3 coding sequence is TGTGCCAGCAGACGGGAAGAGGGGGGCGACACAGATACGCAGTATTTT.

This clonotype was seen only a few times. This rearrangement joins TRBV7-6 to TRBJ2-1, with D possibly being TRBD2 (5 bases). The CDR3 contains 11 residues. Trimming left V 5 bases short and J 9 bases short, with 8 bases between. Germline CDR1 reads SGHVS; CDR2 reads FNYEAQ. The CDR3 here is CASSQSGEQFF. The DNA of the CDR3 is TGTGCCAGCAGCCAAAGCGGTGAGCAGTTCTTC.

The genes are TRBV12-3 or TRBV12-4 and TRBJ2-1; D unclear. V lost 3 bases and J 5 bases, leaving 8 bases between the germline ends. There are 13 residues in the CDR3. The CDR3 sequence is CASSFDRNNEQFF. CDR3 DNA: TGTGCCAGCAGTTTTGATAGAAACAATGAGCAGTTCTTC.

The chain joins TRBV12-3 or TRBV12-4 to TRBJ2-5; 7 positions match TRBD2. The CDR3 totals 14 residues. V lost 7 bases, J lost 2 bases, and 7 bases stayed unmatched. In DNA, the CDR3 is TGTGCCAGCAACGTAGCGGGTGCACAAGAGACCCAGTACTTC. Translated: CASNVAGAQETQYF.

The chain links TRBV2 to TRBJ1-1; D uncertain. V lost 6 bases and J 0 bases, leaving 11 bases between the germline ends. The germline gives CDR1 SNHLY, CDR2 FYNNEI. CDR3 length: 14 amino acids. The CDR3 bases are TGTGCCAGCAGGGCACGTGGGATGAACACTGAAGCTTTCTTT. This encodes CASRARGMNTEAFF.

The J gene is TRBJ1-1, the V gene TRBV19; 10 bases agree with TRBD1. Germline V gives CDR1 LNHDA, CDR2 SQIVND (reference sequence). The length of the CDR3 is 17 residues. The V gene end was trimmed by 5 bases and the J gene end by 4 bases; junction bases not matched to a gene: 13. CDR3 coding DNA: TGTGCCAGTAGTCTCTTTGGGACAGGGGCTCCCGGCACTGAAGCTTTCTTT. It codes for CASSLFGTGAPGTEAFF.

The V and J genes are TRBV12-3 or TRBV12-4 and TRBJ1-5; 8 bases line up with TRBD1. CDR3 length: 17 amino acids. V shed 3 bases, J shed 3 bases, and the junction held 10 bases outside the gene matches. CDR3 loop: CASSLGMRTGYNQPQHF. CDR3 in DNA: TGTGCCAGCAGTTTGGGTATGCGGACAGGGTACAATCAGCCCCAGCATTTT.

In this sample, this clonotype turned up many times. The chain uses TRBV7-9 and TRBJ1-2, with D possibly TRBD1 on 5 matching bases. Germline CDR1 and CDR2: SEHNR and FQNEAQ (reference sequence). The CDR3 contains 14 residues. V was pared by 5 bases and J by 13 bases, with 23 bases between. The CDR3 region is CASSAARRGGASTF. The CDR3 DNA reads TGTGCCAGCAGCGCCGCTCGACGGGGCGGAGCAAGCACCTTC.

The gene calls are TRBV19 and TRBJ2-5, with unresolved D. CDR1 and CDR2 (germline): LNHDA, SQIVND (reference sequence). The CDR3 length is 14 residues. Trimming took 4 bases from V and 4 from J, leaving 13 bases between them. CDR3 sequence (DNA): TGTGCCAGTAGTACCGAATTGAATCGAGAGACCCAGTACTTC. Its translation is CASSTELNRETQYF.

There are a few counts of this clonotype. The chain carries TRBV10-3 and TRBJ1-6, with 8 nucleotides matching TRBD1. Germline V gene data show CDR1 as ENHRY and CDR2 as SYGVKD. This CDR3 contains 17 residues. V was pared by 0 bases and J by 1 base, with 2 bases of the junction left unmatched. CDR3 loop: CAISESQGASYNSPLHF. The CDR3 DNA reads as TGTGCCATCAGTGAGTCCCAGGGGGCATCCTATAATTCACCCCTCCACTTT.

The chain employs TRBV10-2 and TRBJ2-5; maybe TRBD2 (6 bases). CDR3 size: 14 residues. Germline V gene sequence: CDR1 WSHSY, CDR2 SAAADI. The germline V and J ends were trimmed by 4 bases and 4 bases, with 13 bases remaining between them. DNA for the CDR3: TGCGCCAGCAGTGGACGGCGGGGAGGAGAGACCCAGTACTTC. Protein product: CASSGRRGGETQYF.

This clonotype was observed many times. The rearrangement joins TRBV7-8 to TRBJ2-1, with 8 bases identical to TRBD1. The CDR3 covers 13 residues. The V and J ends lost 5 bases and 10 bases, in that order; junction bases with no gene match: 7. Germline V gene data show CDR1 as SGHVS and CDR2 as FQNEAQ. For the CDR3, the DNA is TGTGCCAGCAGCGACTCAGGGGGCGGGGAGCAGTTCTTC. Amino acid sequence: CASSDSGGGEQFF.

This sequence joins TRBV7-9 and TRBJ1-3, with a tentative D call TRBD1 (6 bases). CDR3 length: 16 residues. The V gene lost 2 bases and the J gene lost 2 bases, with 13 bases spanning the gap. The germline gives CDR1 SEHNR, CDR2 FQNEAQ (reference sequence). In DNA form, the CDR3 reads TGTGCCAGCAGCTTATCTGTAGGGGGAACTGGAAACACCATATATTTT. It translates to CASSLSVGGTGNTIYF.

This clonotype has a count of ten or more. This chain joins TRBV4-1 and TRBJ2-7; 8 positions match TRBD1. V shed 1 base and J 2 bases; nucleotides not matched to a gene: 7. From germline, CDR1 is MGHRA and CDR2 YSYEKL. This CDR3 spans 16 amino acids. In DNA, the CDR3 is TGCGCCAGCAGCCAAGGGCCGGACAGGGCAACCTACGAGCAGTACTTC. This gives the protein CASSQGPDRATYEQYF.

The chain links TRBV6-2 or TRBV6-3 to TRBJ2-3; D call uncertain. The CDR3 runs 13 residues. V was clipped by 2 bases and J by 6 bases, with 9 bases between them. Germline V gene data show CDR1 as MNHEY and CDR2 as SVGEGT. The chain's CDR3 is CASSYRSGDTQYF. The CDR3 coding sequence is TGTGCCAGCAGTTACCGATCGGGTGATACGCAGTATTTT.

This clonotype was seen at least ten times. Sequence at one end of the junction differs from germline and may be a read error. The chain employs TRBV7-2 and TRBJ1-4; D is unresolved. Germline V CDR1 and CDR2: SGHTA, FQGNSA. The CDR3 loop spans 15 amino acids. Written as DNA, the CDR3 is TGTGCCAGCAGTTTAGGGTTTGGGAGTGATGAAAAACTGTTTTTT. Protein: CASSLGFGSDEKLFF. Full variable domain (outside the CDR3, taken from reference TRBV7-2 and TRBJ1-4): GAGVSQSPSNKVTEKGKDVELRCDPISGHTALYWYRQSLGQGLEFLIYFQGNSAPDKSGLPSDRFSAERTGGSVSTLTIQRTQQEDSAVYLCASSLGFGSDEKLFFGSGTQLSVL.

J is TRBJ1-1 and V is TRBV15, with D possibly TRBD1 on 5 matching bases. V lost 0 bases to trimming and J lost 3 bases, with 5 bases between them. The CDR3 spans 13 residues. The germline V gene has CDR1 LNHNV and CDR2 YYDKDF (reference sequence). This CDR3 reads CATSREGDTEAFF. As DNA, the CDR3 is TGTGCCACCAGCAGAGAAGGGGACACTGAAGCTTTCTTT.

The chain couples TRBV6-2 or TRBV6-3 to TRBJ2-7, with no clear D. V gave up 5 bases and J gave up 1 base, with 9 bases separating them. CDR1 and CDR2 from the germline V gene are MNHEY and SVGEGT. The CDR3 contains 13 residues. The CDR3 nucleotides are TGTGCCAGCAGTCAGCATATATCCTACGAGCAGTACGTC. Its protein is CASSQHISYEQYV.

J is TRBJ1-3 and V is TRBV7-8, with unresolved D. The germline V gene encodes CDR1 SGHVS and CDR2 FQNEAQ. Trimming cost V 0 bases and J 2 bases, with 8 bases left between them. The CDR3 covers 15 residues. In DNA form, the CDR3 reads TGTGCCAGCAGCTTAGCGGACGGCCCTGGAAACACCATATATTTT. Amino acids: CASSLADGPGNTIYF.

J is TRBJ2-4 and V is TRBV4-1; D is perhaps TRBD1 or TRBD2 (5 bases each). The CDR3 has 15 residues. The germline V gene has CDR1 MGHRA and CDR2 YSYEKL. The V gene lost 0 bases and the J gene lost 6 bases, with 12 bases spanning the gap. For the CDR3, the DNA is TGCGCCAGCAGCCAAGATGGGGGATTGGGAAACATTCAGTACTTC. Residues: CASSQDGGLGNIQYF.

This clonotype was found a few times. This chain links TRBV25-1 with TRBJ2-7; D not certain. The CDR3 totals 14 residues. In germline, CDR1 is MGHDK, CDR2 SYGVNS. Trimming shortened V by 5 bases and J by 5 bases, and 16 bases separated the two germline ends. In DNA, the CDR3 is TGTGCCAGCAGTCCTCCGGGCCTAGTCGACGAGCAGTACTTC. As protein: CASSPPGLVDEQYF.

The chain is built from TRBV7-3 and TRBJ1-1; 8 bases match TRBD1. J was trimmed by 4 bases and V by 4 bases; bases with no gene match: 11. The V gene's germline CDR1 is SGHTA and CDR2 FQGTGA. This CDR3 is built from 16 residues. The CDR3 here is CASSSGTTGVFTEAFF. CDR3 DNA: TGTGCCAGCAGCTCTGGGACGACAGGGGTTTTCACTGAAGCTTTCTTT.

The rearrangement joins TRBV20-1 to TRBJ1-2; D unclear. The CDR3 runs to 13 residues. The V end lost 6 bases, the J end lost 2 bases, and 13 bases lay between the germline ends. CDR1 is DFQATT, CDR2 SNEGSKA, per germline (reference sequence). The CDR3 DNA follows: TGCAGTGCGCCATACCCGGAAAACTATGGCTACACCTTC. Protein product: CSAPYPENYGYTF.

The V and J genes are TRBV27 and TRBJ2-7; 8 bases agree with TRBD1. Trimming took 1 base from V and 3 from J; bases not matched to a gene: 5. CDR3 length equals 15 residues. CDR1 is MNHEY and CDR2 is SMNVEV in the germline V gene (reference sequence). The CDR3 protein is CASSLWGGQGYEQYF. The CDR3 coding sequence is TGTGCCAGCAGTTTATGGGGAGGACAGGGCTACGAGCAGTACTTC.

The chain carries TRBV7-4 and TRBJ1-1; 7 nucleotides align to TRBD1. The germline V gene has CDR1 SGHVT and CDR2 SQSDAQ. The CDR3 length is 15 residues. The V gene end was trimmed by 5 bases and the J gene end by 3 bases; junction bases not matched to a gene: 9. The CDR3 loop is CASSTGQQLDTEAFF. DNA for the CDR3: TGTGCCAGCAGCACGGGACAGCAACTGGACACTGAAGCTTTCTTT.

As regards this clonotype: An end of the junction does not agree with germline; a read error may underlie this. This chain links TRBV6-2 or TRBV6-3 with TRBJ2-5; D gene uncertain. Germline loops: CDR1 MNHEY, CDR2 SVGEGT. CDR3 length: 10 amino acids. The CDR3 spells CASSQGSTTF. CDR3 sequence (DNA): TGTGCCAGCAGTCAAGGGTCCACGACCTTC.

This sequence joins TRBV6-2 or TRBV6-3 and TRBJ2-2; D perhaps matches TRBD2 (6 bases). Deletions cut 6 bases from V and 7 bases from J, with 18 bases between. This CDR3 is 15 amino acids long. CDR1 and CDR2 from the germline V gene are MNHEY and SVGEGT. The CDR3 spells CASSVGRGFGGELFF. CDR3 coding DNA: TGTGCCAGCAGCGTCGGGCGGGGCTTCGGCGGGGAGCTGTTTTTT.

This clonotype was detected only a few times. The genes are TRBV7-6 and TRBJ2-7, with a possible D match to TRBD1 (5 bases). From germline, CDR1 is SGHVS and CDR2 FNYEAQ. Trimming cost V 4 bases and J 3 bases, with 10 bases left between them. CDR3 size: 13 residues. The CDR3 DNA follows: TGTGCCAGCAGCTCCGACAGCGACTACGAGCAGTACGTC. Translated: CASSSDSDYEQYV.